These 3 T cell receptor beta chains share one sample of origin, sequenced in a study of T cell responses to AZD1222 COVID-19 vaccine. TCRdb's copy holds only in-frame clones and misses some; the assay was immunoSEQ multiplex PCR. The sample yields about 120,000 clones, roughly 90% seen once. The sample here was peripheral blood, taken on day 0 of AZD1222 vaccination. These receptors were taken from an adult in good health.

This clone was counted a single time. The CDR3 sequence is CASGLVEGGSEKLFF. CDR3 nucleotide sequence: TGTGCTAGTGGTTTGGTAGAGGGGGGCAGTGAAAAACTGTTTTTT. The chain couples TRBV12-5 to TRBJ1-4; perhaps TRBD1 as D (6 bases). Germline lookup yields CDR1 LGHNT and CDR2 FRNRAP. Between the trimmed V and J ends, which lost 0 bases and 7 bases, there was a span of 12 bases. The CDR3 sequence is 15 residues long.

In its sample, this clone was seen a few times. The chain links TRBV30 to TRBJ1-2, with a tentative D call TRBD1 (6 bases). This CDR3 region has 13 residues. V was clipped by 1 base and J by 3 bases, with 9 bases between them. Germline CDR1 reads GTSNPN; CDR2 reads SVGIG (reference sequence). The CDR3 sequence is CAWSAHRDYGYTF. DNA of the CDR3: TGTGCCTGGAGTGCCCACAGGGACTATGGCTACACCTTC.

The gene calls are TRBV6-2 or TRBV6-3 and TRBJ1-5, with 9 bases identical to TRBD1. Germline trimming cut 4 bases from V and 5 bases from J; bases unmatched to any gene: 9. Germline-derived CDR1 and CDR2 are MNHEY and SVGEGT. CDR3 size: 16 residues. CDR3 nucleotide sequence: TGTGCCAGCAGTTCCTCCACCGGGACAGGGCATCAGCCCCAGCATTTT. Translated: CASSSSTGTGHQPQHF.